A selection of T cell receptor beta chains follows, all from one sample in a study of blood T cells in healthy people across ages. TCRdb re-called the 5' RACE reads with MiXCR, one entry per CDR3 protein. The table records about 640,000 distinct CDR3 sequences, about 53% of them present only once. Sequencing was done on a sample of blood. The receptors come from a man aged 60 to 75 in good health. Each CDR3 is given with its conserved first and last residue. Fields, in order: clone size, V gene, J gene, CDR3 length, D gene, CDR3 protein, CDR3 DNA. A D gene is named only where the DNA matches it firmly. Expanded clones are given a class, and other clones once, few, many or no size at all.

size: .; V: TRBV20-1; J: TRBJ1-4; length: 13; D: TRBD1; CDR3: CSASRGRWEKLFF; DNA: TGCAGTGCTAGCAGGGGGCGTTGGGAAAAACTGTTTTTT
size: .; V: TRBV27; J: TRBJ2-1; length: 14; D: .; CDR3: CATLPRSSYNEQFF; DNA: TGTGCCACCTTGCCCAGATCCTCCTACAATGAGCAGTTCTTC
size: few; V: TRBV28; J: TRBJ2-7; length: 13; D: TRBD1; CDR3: CASTTTGSYEQYF; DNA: TGTGCCAGCACCACGACAGGGAGCTACGAGCAGTACTTC
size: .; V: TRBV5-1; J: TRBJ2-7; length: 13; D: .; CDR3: CASSFDPSYEQYF; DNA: TGCGCCAGCAGCTTCGATCCCTCCTACGAGCAGTACTTC
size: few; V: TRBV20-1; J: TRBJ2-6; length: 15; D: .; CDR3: CSARDTGPGANVLTF; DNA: TGCAGTGCTAGAGATACGGGGCCTGGGGCCAACGTCCTGACTTTC
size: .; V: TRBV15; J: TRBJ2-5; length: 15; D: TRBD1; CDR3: CATSNYRGVSETQYF; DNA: TGTGCCACCAGCAACTACAGGGGGGTATCAGAGACCCAGTACTTC
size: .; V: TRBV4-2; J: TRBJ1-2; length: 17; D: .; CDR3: CASSQDYPGEEGYGYTF; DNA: TGTGCCAGCAGCCAAGATTACCCCGGAGAGGAAGGCTATGGCTACACCTTC
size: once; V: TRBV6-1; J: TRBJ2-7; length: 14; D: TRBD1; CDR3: CASTRQGSSYKQYF; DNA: TGTGCCAGCACCCGACAGGGGAGCTCCTACAAGCAGTACTTC
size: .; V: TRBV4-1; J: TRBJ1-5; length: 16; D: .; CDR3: CASSQFLQGLGQPQHF; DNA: TGCGCCAGCAGCCAATTCCTTCAGGGTTTGGGGCAGCCCCAGCATTTT
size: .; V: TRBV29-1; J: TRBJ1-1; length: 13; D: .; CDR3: CSVEATVETEAFF; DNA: TGCAGCGTTGAAGCTACGGTCGAGACTGAAGCTTTCTTT
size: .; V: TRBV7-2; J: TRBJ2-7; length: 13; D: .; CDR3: CASSLVSRDEQYF; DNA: TGTGCCAGCAGCTTAGTCTCCAGGGACGAGCAGTACTTC
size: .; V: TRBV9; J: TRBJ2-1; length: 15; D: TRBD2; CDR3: CASSVAGTTISEQFF; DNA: TGTGCCAGCAGCGTAGCTGGGACTACAATCAGTGAGCAGTTCTTC
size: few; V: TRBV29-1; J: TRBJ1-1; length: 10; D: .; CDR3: CSVPNTEAFF; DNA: TGCAGCGTTCCGAACACTGAAGCTTTCTTT
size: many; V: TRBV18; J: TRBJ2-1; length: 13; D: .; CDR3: CASSPGSYNEQFF; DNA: TGTGCCAGCAGCCCCGGTTCCTACAATGAGCAGTTCTTC
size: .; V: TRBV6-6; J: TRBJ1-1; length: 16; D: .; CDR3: CASSYLSGWGNTEAFF; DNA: TGTGCCAGCAGTTACCTCTCAGGGTGGGGGAACACTGAAGCTTTCTTT
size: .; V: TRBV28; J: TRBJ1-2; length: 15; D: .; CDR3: CASSTLGGAGYGYTF; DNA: TGTGCCAGCAGCACTTTGGGGGGCGCGGGCTATGGCTACACCTTC
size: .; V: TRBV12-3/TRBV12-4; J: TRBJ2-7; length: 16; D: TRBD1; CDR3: CASSITGTGGSYEQYF; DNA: TGTGCCAGCAGTATAACCGGGACAGGGGGCTCCTACGAGCAGTACTTC
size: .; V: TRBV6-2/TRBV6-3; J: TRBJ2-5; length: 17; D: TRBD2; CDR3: CASSYSGLAGSKETQYF; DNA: TGTGCCAGCAGTTACTCGGGGCTAGCGGGGTCCAAGGAGACCCAGTACTTC
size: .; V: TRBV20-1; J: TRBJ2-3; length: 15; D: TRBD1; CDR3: CSAPRTGRPQNTQYF; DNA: TGCAGTGCCCCCCGGACAGGGAGACCACAGAATACGCAGTATTTT
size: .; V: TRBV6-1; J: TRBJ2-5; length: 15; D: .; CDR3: CASSENRGIQETQYF; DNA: TGTGCCAGCAGTGAGAACAGAGGGATCCAAGAGACCCAGTACTTC
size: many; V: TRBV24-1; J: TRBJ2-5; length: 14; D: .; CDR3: CATSQQGFEETQYF; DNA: TGTGCCACCAGTCAGCAGGGATTCGAGGAGACCCAGTACTTC
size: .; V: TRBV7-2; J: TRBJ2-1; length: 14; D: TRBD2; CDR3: CASSFLPGGNEQFF; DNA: TGTGCCAGCAGCTTCCTTCCCGGGGGGAATGAGCAGTTCTTC
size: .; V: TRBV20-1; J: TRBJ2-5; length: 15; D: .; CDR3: CSARISTGSGQTQYF; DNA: TGCAGTGCTAGAATTTCAACGGGGAGCGGGCAGACCCAGTACTTC
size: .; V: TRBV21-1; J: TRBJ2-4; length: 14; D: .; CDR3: CASSGSQPKNIQYF; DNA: TGTGCCAGCAGCGGTTCGCAGCCCAAAAACATTCAGTACTTC
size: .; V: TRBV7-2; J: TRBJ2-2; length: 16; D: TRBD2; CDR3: CASSLGAGGTTGELFF; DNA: TGTGCCAGCAGCTTAGGAGCGGGGGGAACCACCGGGGAGCTGTTTTTT
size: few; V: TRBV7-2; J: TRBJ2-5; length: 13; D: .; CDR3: CASSLTWQETQYF; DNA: TGTGCCAGCAGCCTAACCTGGCAAGAGACCCAGTACTTC